This TCR beta chain originates from a study of cytomegalovirus exposure and HLA in healthy donors. Study as a whole: Among approximately 400 genotyped donors, about 80% fell in the Caucasian-associated ancestry cluster.

The CDR3 spans 15 residues. Losses at the gene ends were 0 bases for V and 0 bases for J; bases not matched to a gene: 0. In germline, CDR1 is SGHDT, CDR2 YYEEEE. 60 Vbeta and 13 Jbeta primers were used in PCR. Profiled with immunoSEQ multiplex PCR; TCRdb holds only in-frame clones, not every one. Of 160,000 or so clones in the sample, more than 65% are singletons; the top ten hold 1.3%. This receptor was identified in a man younger than 45 in good health and CMV-seronegative. This sequence joins TRBV5-6 and TRBJ2-1, with 7 bases fitting TRBD2. The material sequenced was PBMCs. The CDR3 here is CASSLGTSSYNEQFF. CDR3 DNA sequence: TGTGCCAGCAGCTTGGGGACTAGCTCCTACAATGAGCAGTTCTTC. Supplemented by reference TRBV5-6 and TRBJ2-1, the full variable domain reads DAGVTQSPTHLIKTRGQQVTLRCSPKSGHDTVSWYQQALGQGPQFIFQYYEEEERQRGNFPDRFSGHQFPNYSSELNVNALLLGDSALYLCASSLGTSSYNEQFFGPGTRLTVL.